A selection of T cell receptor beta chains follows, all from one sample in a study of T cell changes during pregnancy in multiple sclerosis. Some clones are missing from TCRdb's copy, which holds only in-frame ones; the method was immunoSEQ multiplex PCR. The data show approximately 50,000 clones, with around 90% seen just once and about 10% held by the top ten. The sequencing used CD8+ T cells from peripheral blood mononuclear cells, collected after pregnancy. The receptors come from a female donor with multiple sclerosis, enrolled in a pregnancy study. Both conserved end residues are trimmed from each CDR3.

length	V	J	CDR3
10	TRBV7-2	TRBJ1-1	ASSPGTPEAF
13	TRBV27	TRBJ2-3	ASSLQAGYSDTQY
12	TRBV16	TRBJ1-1	ASSPDRVNTEAF
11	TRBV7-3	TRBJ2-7	ASSIDNLYEQY
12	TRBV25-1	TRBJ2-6	ASRKGAGANVLT
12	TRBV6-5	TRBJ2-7	ASSYPGNSYEQY
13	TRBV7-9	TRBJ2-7	ASSLEGQGEYEQY
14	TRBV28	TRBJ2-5	ASIQRGMTLQETQY
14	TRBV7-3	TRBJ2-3	ASSLIGGGARDTQY
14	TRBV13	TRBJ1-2	ASSLGKSENNYGYT
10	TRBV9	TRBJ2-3	ASSHGGDTQY
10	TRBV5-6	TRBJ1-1	ASSFSDTEAF
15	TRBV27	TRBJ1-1	ASSYDAGRQKNTEAF
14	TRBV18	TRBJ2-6	ASSPPGITGANVLT
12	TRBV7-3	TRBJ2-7	ASSSSTGQDEQY
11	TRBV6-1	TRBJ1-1	ASSEIMNTEAF
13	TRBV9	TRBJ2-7	ASSEGLAGIDEQY
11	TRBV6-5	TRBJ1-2	ASSYTGINGYT
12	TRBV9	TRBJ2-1	ASSAPTGRNEQF
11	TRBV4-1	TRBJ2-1	ASSQGGNDEQF
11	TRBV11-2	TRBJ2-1	ASRESSYNEQF
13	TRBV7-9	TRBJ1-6	ASSLDGQGGSPLH
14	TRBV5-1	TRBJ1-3	ASREGTADSGNTIY
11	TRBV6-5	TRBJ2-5	ASSSPALGAQY
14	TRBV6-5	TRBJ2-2	ASSYSTGDFTGELF
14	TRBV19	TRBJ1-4	ASSIGRDRGNEKLF
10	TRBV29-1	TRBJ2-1	SVEDGSNEQF
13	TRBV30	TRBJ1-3	AWRDRNFSGNTIY
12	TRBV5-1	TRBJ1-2	ASTLDRDSYGYT
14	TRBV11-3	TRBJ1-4	ASSLEFGQGNEKLF
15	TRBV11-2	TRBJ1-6	ASSPEAGQGMNSPLH
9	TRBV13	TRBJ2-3	ASTPTDTQY
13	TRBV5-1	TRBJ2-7	ASTDPGQGLYEQY